Below, 31 T cell receptor beta chains from the same sample are listed, as sequenced in a study of patients and donors after allogeneic stem cell transplantation. TCRdb independently ran MiXCR on the RT-PCR reads; one entry per CDR3 protein. The sample contains about 110,000 distinct CDR3 sequences, 35% to 45% of which appear only once. The specimen was blood, either unsorted or a sorted T cell fraction (not recorded which). These receptors all stem from a human donor who was either an allogeneic HSCT recipient or a stem cell or donor lymphocyte infusion donor (not recorded which). It is not recorded whose cells these are; they may come from a transplant donor.

This sequence joins TRBV19 and TRBJ2-4; 8 nucleotides agree with TRBD1. The V gene's germline CDR1 is LNHDA and CDR2 SQIVND (reference sequence). There are 18 residues in the CDR3. The junction had 9 bases not matched to a gene; V was cut back by 2 bases and J by 0 bases. CDR3 in amino acids: CASSITGQGTLAKNIQYF. The CDR3 DNA is TGTGCCAGTAGTATAACAGGACAGGGCACTCTAGCCAAAAACATTCAGTACTTC. Variable domain in full (rest from reference TRBV19 and TRBJ2-4): DGGITQSPKYLFRKEGQNVTLSCEQNLNHDAMYWYRQDPGQGLRLIYYSQIVNDFQKGDIAEGYSVSREKKESFPLTVTSAQKNPTAFYLCASSITGQGTLAKNIQYFGAGTRLSVL.

This clonotype counts as medium-sized. V is TRBV29-1 and J is TRBJ1-1, with TRBD1 matching 7 bases. This CDR3 has 13 amino acids. Germline CDR1 and CDR2: SQVTM and ANQGSEA. V shed 7 bases and J 4 bases; nucleotides not matched to a gene: 9. This CDR3 is CSASGGGVTEAFF. DNA for the CDR3: TGCAGCGCATCAGGGGGGGGCGTCACTGAAGCTTTCTTT.

The V gene is TRBV20-1, the J gene TRBJ2-1; D remains unclear. Germline values: CDR1 DFQATT, CDR2 SNEGSKA (reference sequence). V lost 0 bases to trimming and J lost 3 bases, with 9 bases between them. This CDR3 has 14 residues. The CDR3, as DNA: TGCAGTGCTAGAGACCTGGGATTCTACAATGAGCAGTTCTTC. It translates to CSARDLGFYNEQFF.

The CDR3 sequence is CASSVYPGTNQSSGNTIYF. DNA for the CDR3: TGTGCCAGCAGCGTATACCCCGGGACAAACCAATCCTCTGGAAACACCATATATTTT. The V gene is TRBV7-3, the J gene TRBJ1-3, with a weak D call TRBD1 (6 bases). The V end lost 5 bases, the J end lost 0 bases, and 23 bases lay between the germline ends. Germline CDR1 reads SGHTA; CDR2 reads FQGTGA. The CDR3 covers 19 residues.

This clonotype was recorded a few times. This rearrangement joins TRBV6-5 to TRBJ1-1; 7 nucleotides agree with TRBD1. Germline-derived CDR1 and CDR2 are MNHEY and SVGAGI. There are 15 residues in the CDR3. The junction had 6 bases not matched to a gene; V was cut back by 5 bases and J by 0 bases. The CDR3 DNA reads TGTGCCAGCAGTACGGGACAGATTATGAACACTGAAGCTTTCTTT. It encodes CASSTGQIMNTEAFF.

This clonotype was seen more than once but under ten times. The chain uses TRBV7-6 and TRBJ1-5, with 7 bases identical to TRBD1. The CDR3 length is 13 residues. Germline V lookup: CDR1 SGHVS, CDR2 FNYEAQ. J was trimmed by 5 bases and V by 5 bases; bases with no gene match: 3. DNA of the CDR3: TGTGCCAGCAGCGCAACAGGGGATCAGCCCCAGCATTTT. Its translation: CASSATGDQPQHF.

The chain joins TRBV29-1 to TRBJ1-1; a possible D gene is TRBD1 (6 bases). Germline values: CDR1 SQVTM, CDR2 ANQGSEA. The CDR3 is 13 residues long. Trimming left V 7 bases short and J 4 bases short, with 16 bases between. CDR3 in DNA: TGCAGCGCCTCCCCGGGACACACCACTGAAGCTTTCTTT. Protein: CSASPGHTTEAFF.

The chain recombines TRBV20-1 with TRBJ2-3; no reliable D call. The germline gives CDR1 DFQATT, CDR2 SNEGSKA (reference sequence). The CDR3 consists of 11 residues. DNA for the CDR3: TGCACCCGAAGGAGCACAGATACGCAGTATTTT. This encodes CTRRSTDTQYF.

This clonotype was seen a few times. The J gene is TRBJ1-2, the V gene TRBV18; D may be TRBD1 (6 bases). The V end lost 0 bases, the J end lost 4 bases, and 12 bases lay between the germline ends. CDR3 length: 15 amino acids. Germline V gene sequence: CDR1 KGHSH, CDR2 LQKENI. The CDR3 DNA follows: TGTGCCAGCTCACCACCGACAGGAGCTGGCTATGGCTACACCTTC. Translating it yields CASSPPTGAGYGYTF.

The chain recombines TRBV5-1 with TRBJ2-2; 7 bases align to TRBD1. V was clipped by 4 bases and J by 2 bases; unmatched bases: 5. CDR1 and CDR2 from the germline V gene are SGHRS and YFSETQ. The CDR3 has 15 amino acids. The CDR3 protein is CASSLTGPNTGELFF. CDR3 in DNA: TGCGCCAGCAGCCTGACAGGGCCAAACACCGGGGAGCTGTTTTTT.

This clonotype showed up just once. The rearrangement uses TRBV5-1 and TRBJ2-5, with a tentative D call TRBD1 (6 bases). The CDR3 is 15 amino acids. Germline-derived CDR1 and CDR2 are SGHRS and YFSETQ. The V gene lost 1 base and the J gene lost 5 bases, with 15 bases spanning the gap. The CDR3 DNA is TGCGCCAGCAGCTTGATGGACAGACGGCGGGAGACCCAGTACTTC. This encodes CASSLMDRRRETQYF.

The gene calls are TRBV4-2 and TRBJ1-1; 7 bases match TRBD1. Trimming cost V 0 bases and J 8 bases; bases outside gene matches: 12. Germline assignment: CDR1 LGHNA and CDR2 YNFKEQ. The CDR3 runs to 16 residues. CDR3 sequence: CASSQDLLATGYEAFF. The CDR3, as DNA: TGTGCCAGCAGCCAAGATCTTTTAGCGACAGGGTACGAAGCTTTCTTT.

In its sample, this clonotype was seen a few times. The rearrangement joins TRBV29-1 to TRBJ1-1; D remains ambiguous. V was clipped by 3 bases and J by 4 bases, with 18 bases between them. Germline CDR1 reads SQVTM; CDR2 reads ANQGSEA. The CDR3 sequence is 15 residues long. CDR3 DNA sequence: TGCAGCGTTGATAGAGGACCCAGATCGGCCACTGAAGCTTTCTTT. It is translated as CSVDRGPRSATEAFF.

This clonotype was picked up a small number of times. The V gene is TRBV10-3, the J gene TRBJ2-1, with 7 bases that match TRBD1. Germline V CDR1 and CDR2: ENHRY, SYGVKD. Unmatched junction bases numbered 7, after V lost 5 bases and J lost 3 bases. The CDR3 consists of 15 residues. This chain's CDR3 is CAISSRQGDYNEQFF. CDR3 in DNA: TGTGCCATCAGTTCCCGACAGGGCGACTACAATGAGCAGTTCTTC.

This clonotype was picked up a small number of times. The V gene is TRBV29-1, the J gene TRBJ2-1, with TRBD2 as a possible D gene (6 bases). Trimming shortened V by 4 bases and J by 0 bases, and 7 bases separated the two germline ends. Germline V gene lookup returns CDR1 SQVTM and CDR2 ANQGSEA. CDR3 length: 13 amino acids. CDR3 sequence (DNA): TGCAGCGTTGCCGGGGGCTCCTACAATGAGCAGTTCTTC. Translating gives CSVAGGSYNEQFF.

The chain has TRBV10-3 and TRBJ2-7; D is possibly TRBD1 (5 bases). The germline CDR1 and CDR2 sequences are ENHRY and SYGVKD. Trimming took off 4 bases at V and 6 bases at J, with 10 bases between the two ends. The CDR3 has 12 amino acids. As DNA, the CDR3 is TGTGCCATCAGTGCTATTCAGGGCGAGCAGTACTTC. This gives the protein CAISAIQGEQYF.

The rearrangement links TRBV5-1 to TRBJ2-1; 10 bases are a match to TRBD2. V was clipped by 0 bases and J by 6 bases; unmatched bases: 6. Germline CDR1 reads SGHRS; CDR2 reads YFSETQ. The CDR3 has 16 residues. CDR3 DNA sequence: TGCGCCAGCAGCTTGGTGCCAGGACTAGCGGCCAATGAGCAGTTCTTC. It codes for CASSLVPGLAANEQFF.

The chain is built from TRBV28 and TRBJ2-6; D unclear. The germline V and J ends were trimmed by 3 bases and 0 bases, with 3 bases remaining between them. The CDR3 sequence is 14 residues long. Germline assignment: CDR1 MDHEN and CDR2 SYDVKM. DNA for the CDR3: TGTGCCAGCAGTTTCCACTCTGGGGCCAACGTCCTGACTTTC. It is translated as CASSFHSGANVLTF.

In this sample, this clonotype turned up a few times. This rearrangement joins TRBV12-3 or TRBV12-4 to TRBJ1-5, with D maybe TRBD1 (6 bases). This CDR3 is 14 amino acids long. Trimming cost V 6 bases and J 3 bases, with 12 bases left between them. In DNA, the CDR3 is TGTGCCAGCAGCCCGGACAGATTCAATCAGCCCCAGCATTTT. It translates to CASSPDRFNQPQHF.

The chain carries TRBV12-3 or TRBV12-4 and TRBJ2-1; D uncertain. V lost 7 bases and J 0 bases, leaving 13 bases between the germline ends. The CDR3 loop spans 15 amino acids. CDR3 coding DNA: TGTGCCAGCACCGGACCCCGAAGCTCCTACAATGAGCAGTTCTTC. Translating gives CASTGPRSSYNEQFF.

The chain has TRBV28 and TRBJ1-2, with D hard to call. CDR3 length equals 14 residues. Germline values: CDR1 MDHEN, CDR2 SYDVKM. With 6 bases removed from V and 4 bases from J, the gap between germline ends came to 15 bases. In nucleotides, the CDR3 is TGTGCCAGCAGCAAGGTAGAGGGCGCCTATGGCTACACCTTC. Translated, it gives CASSKVEGAYGYTF.

In its sample, this clonotype was seen a few times. This sequence joins TRBV4-2 and TRBJ1-1; D is ambiguous. The CDR3 length is 16 residues. V lost 1 base, J lost 2 bases, and 14 bases lay in between. The germline V gene has CDR1 LGHNA and CDR2 YNFKEQ. The CDR3 spells CASSQGGPGSNTEAFF. The CDR3 DNA follows: TGTGCCAGCAGCCAAGGGGGTCCGGGAAGCAACACTGAAGCTTTCTTT.

This clonotype was detected many times. The CDR3 protein is CASSFEGAATEAFF. The CDR3, as DNA: TGCGCCAGCAGCTTTGAGGGGGCTGCCACTGAAGCTTTCTTT. The rearrangement uses TRBV5-1 and TRBJ1-1, with 7 bases lining up with TRBD1. Germline CDR1 is SGHRS and CDR2 is YFSETQ. With 2 bases clipped from V and 4 bases from J, the junction kept 5 bases outside the gene matches. The CDR3 is 14 residues long.

The rearrangement uses TRBV7-3 and TRBJ1-5; weak D call: TRBD1 (6 bases). Germline CDR1 reads SGHTA; CDR2 reads FQGTGA. The CDR3 has 13 amino acids. The V gene lost 5 bases and the J gene lost 8 bases, with 13 bases spanning the gap. In DNA form, the CDR3 reads TGTGCCAGCAGCCGTGACAGGCTTGAGCCCCAGCATTTT. Translating it yields CASSRDRLEPQHF.

This clonotype was observed at least ten times. The chain is built from TRBV3-1 and TRBJ1-1, with D hard to call. Germline V gene data show CDR1 as LGHDT and CDR2 as YNNKEL (reference sequence). V dropped 4 bases and J dropped 0 bases, with 12 bases sitting between them. The CDR3 loop spans 15 amino acids. The CDR3 loop is CASSLQPYLNTEAFF. CDR3 in DNA: TGTGCCAGCAGCCTACAGCCCTACTTGAACACTGAAGCTTTCTTT.

This clonotype has only a few counts. The V and J genes are TRBV29-1 and TRBJ1-1; maybe TRBD1 (5 bases). Germline values: CDR1 SQVTM, CDR2 ANQGSEA. The CDR3 contains 15 residues. V was shortened by 5 bases and J by 3 bases, with 19 bases between the two germline ends. The CDR3 DNA is TGCAGCGTTATACACCGAGGGGAAGAGTACACTGAAGCTTTCTTT. Translating gives CSVIHRGEEYTEAFF.

In DNA, the CDR3 is TGCAGCGTTGCGGGGAAAACAGGAGAATGGTCCAGGGAGACCCAGTACTTC. Translation gives CSVAGKTGEWSRETQYF. V and J are TRBV29-1 and TRBJ2-5, with D tentatively TRBD1 or TRBD2 (5 bases each). V was clipped by 4 bases and J by 5 bases, with 26 bases between them. CDR1 is SQVTM and CDR2 is ANQGSEA in the germline V gene. CDR3 length: 17 residues.

This clonotype was recorded many times. The chain links TRBV6-5 to TRBJ1-6; no reliable D call. This CDR3 spans 13 amino acids. The germline V gene has CDR1 MNHEY and CDR2 SVGAGI. The V end was cut by 0 bases, the J end by 9 bases, with 6 bases between. The CDR3 spells CASSYSRVSPLHF. The CDR3 DNA reads as TGTGCCAGCAGTTACTCTAGAGTTTCACCCCTCCACTTT.

This clonotype was counted between two and nine times. The CDR3 bases are TGTGCCAGCAGTCCGACTATACAGGGTAAAGGATTTGGCTACACCTTC. Residues: CASSPTIQGKGFGYTF. The genes are TRBV27 and TRBJ1-2, with D maybe TRBD1 (6 bases). Germline CDR1 is MNHEY and CDR2 is SMNVEV (reference sequence). Between the trimmed V and J ends, which lost 5 bases and 7 bases, there was a span of 23 bases. CDR3 length equals 16 residues.

This rearrangement joins TRBV24-1 to TRBJ2-1; 9 positions match TRBD2. J was trimmed by 5 bases and V by 3 bases; bases with no gene match: 7. The length of the CDR3 is 16 residues. Germline V CDR1 and CDR2: KGHDR, SFDVKD. The chain's CDR3 is CATSDPSGRTNNEQFF. In nucleotides, the CDR3 is TGTGCCACCAGTGATCCAAGCGGGAGGACCAACAATGAGCAGTTCTTC.

This chain links TRBV7-9 with TRBJ1-1; D may be TRBD1 (5 bases). The CDR3 has 11 amino acids. Germline V gives CDR1 SEHNR, CDR2 FQNEAQ (reference sequence). The germline V and J ends were trimmed by 8 bases and 7 bases, with 11 bases remaining between them. The CDR3 protein is CASAGSLEAFF. The CDR3 DNA sequence: TGTGCCAGCGCAGGGTCACTTGAAGCTTTCTTT.